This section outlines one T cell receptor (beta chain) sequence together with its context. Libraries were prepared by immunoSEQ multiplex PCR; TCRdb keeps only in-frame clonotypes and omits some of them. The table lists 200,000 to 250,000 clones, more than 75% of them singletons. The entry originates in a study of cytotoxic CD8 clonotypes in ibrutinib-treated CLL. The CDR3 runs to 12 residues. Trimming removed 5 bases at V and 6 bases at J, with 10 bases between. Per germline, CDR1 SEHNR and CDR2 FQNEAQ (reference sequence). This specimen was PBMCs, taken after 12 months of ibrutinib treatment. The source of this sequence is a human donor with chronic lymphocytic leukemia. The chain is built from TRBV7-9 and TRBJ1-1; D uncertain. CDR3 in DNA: TGTGCCAGCAGCGGATTGAGTTCTGAAGCTTTCTTT. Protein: CASSGLSSEAFF.